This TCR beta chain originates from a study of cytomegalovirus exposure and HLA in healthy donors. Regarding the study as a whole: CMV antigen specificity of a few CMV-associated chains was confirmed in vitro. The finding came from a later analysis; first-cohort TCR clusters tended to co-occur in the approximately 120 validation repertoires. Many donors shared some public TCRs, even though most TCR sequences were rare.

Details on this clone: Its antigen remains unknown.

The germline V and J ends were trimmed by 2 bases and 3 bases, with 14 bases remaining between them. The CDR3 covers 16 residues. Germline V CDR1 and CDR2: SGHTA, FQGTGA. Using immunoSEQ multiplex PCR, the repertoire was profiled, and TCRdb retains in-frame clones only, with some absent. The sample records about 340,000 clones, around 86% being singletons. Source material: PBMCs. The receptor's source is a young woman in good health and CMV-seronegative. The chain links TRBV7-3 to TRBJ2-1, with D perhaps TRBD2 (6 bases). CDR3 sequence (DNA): TGTGCCAGCAGCTTATCCGGTGGAGGGAACTACAATGAGCAGTTCTTC. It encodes CASSLSGGGNYNEQFF.